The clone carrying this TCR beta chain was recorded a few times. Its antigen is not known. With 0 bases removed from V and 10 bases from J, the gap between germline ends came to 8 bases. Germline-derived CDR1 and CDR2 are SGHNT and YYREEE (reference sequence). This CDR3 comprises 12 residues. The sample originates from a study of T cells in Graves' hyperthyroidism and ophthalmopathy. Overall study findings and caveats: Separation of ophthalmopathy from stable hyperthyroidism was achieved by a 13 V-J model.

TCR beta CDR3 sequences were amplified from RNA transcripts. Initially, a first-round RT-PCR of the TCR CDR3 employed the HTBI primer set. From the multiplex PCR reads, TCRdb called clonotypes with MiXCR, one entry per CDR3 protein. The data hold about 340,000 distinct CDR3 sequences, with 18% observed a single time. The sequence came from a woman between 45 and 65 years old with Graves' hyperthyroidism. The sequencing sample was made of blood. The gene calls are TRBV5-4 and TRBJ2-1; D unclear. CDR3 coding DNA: TGTGCCAGCAGCTTGGAGTCTGGCGAGCAGTTCTTC. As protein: CASSLESGEQFF. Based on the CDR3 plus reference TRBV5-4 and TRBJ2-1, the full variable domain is ETGVTQSPTHLIKTRGQQVTLRCSSQSGHNTVSWYQQALGQGPQFIFQYYREEENGRGNFPPRFSGLQFPNYSSELNVNALELDDSALYLCASSLESGEQFFGPGTRLTVL.